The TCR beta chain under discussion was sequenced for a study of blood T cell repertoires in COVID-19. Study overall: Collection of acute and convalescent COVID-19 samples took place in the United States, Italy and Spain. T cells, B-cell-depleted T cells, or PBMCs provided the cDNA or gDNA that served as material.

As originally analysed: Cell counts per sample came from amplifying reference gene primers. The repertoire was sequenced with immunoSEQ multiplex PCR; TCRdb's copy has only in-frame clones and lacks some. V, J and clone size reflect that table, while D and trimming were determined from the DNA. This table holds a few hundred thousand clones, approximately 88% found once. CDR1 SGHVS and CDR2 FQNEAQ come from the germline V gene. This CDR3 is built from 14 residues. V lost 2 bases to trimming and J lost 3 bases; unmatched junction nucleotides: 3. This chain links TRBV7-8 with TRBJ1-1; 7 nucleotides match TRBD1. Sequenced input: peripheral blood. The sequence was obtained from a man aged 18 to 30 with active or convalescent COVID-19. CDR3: CASSLLRGDTEAFF. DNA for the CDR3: TGTGCCAGCAGCTTACTCAGGGGGGACACTGAAGCTTTCTTT.